The present T cell receptor beta chain was sequenced within a study of blood T cell repertoires in COVID-19 (dated by TCRdb to 2019 to 2021). For the wider study: Samples covering the acute and convalescent phases of COVID-19 were provided by collaborators in the United States, Italy and Spain. The samples were drawn from two sources: the first 160 participants of the ongoing ImmuneRACE study, and approximately 1,300 subjects contributed by 6 global collaborators. The dataset comprised deeply sampled blood TCRbeta repertoires from subjects exposed to, actively infected with, or recovered from COVID-19. The repertoires were made available in a free public database intended to serve as a resource for research on the immune response to SARS-CoV-2. The prospective study material was composed of cDNA or gDNA derived from T cells, B-cell-depleted T cells, or PBMCs. Where HLA class I and class II types were available, the types were taken from metadata supplied by the sample provider, not from assay-based typing. Sample metadata almost always included a de-identified subject ID, COVID-19 status, age in years and sex.

TCRbeta CDR3 regions were amplified from genomic DNA by means of the immunoSEQ Assay, a bias-controlled multiplex PCR. In the source study's methods: The number of nucleated cells in each sample was estimated by amplification of reference gene primers within the assay. To quantify the absolute abundance of each unique TCRbeta CDR3 rearrangement, sequence reads were collapsed and filtered. For each sample, productive Simpson clonality was calculated by taking the square root of Simpson's diversity index across productive rearrangements. What TCRdb holds here is the immuneACCESS table cut down to in-frame rearrangements. Part of the clones is not present; checked against another copy, under half of the missing clones reflect an unresolved V gene, and the others are unexplained. The D gene and trimming were derived from the DNA, and the V and J assignments and clone size from that table. For this sample the table gives about 250,000 clones, of which around four fifths were detected only once. Clones ranked in the top ten supply around 7.9% of the sample.

In regard to this clone: Its antigen remains undetermined. Base qualities are not recorded, but no much larger clone differs from it by a single base.

Study-level results and caveats: The amount of clinical and demographic metadata varied by source and participant and was provided uncurated.

Whole blood was collected in K2EDTA tubes by collaborating institutions according to the institutions' own protocols. For TCRbeta analysis, collaborators shipped samples in one of three forms: frozen whole blood, isolated PBMCs, or DNA extracted from either of those sample types. The sequencing input was peripheral blood. This sequence originates from a man aged 40-49 years with active or convalescent COVID-19.

The nucleotide sequence reads as follows: TGTGCCAGCAGCACCCGACTAGCGGGAGCGACCGGTCGAGTAGATACGCAGTATTTT. It is translated as CASSTRLAGATGRVDTQYF. The sequence is built from TRBV7-2 and TRBJ2-3; 12 central nucleotides agree with TRBD2. Trimming removed 5 bases from V and 5 bases from J; the gene matches leave 17 bases unexplained. The germline V gene gives CDR1 as SGHTA and CDR2 as FQGNSA. The CDR3 sequence holds 19 residues, the cysteine and phenylalanine included. Just the 57-base CDR3 DNA is kept, in frame starting at base 1.